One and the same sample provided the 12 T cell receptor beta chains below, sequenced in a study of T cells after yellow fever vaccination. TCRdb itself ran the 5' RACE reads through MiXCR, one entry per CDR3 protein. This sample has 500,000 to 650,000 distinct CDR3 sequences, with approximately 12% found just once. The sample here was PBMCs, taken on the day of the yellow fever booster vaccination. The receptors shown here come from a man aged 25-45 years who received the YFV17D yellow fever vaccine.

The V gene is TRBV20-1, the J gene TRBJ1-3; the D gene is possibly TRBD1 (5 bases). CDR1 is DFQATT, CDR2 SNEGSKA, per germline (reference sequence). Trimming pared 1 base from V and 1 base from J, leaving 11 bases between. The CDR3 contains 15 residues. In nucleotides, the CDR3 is TGCAGTGCTAGAGTTCCGTCAGGGTCTGGAAACACCATATATTTT. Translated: CSARVPSGSGNTIYF.

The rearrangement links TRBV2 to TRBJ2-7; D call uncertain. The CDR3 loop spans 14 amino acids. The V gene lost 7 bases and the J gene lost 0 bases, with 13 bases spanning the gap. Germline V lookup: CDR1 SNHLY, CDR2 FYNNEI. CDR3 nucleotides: TGTGCCAGCATTCCCGGCGGTAGCTCCTACGAGCAGTACTTC. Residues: CASIPGGSSYEQYF.

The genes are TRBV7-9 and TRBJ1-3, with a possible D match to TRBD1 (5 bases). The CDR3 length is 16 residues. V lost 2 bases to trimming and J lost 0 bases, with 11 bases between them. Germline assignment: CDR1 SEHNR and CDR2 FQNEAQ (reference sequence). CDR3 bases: TGTGCCAGCAGCTTACGAGGGGCCGGCTCTGGAAACACCATATATTTT. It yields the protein CASSLRGAGSGNTIYF.

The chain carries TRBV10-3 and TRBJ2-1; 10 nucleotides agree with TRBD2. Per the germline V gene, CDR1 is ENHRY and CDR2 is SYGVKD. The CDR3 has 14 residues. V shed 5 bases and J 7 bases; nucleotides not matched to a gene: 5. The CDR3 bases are TGTGCCATCAGTCCCGGGACTAGCGCAAATGAGCAGTTCTTC. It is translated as CAISPGTSANEQFF.

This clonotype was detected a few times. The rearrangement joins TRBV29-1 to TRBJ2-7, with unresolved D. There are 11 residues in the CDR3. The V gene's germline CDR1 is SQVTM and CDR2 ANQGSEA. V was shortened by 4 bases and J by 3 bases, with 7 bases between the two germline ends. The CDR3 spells CSVGAYYEQYF. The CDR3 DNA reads TGCAGCGTTGGGGCCTACTACGAGCAGTACTTC.

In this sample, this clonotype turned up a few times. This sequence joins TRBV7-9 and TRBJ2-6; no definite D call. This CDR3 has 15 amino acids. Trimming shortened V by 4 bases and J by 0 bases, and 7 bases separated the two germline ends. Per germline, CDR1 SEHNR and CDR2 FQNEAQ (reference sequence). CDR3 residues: CASSSHHSGANVLTF. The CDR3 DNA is TGTGCCAGCAGCTCACACCACTCTGGGGCCAACGTCCTGACTTTC.

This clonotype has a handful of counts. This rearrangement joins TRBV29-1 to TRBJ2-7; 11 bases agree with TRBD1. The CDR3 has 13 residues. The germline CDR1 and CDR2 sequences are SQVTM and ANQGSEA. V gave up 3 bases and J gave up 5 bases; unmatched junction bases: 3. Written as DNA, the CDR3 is TGCAGCGTTGATGGGACAGGGGGGAACGAGCAGTACTTC. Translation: CSVDGTGGNEQYF.

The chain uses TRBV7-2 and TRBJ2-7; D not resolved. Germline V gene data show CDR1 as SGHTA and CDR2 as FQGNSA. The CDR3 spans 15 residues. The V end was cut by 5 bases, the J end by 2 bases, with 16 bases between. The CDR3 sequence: CASSPRRPVPYEQYF. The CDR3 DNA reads TGTGCCAGCAGCCCTCGACGGCCGGTCCCCTACGAGCAGTACTTC.

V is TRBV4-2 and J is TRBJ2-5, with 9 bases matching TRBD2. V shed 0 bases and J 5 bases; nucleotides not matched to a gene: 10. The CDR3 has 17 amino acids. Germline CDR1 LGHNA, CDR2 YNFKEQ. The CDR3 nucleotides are TGTGCCAGCAGCCAAGATCCTAGCGGGGCCTTCCTGGAGACCCAGTACTTC. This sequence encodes CASSQDPSGAFLETQYF.

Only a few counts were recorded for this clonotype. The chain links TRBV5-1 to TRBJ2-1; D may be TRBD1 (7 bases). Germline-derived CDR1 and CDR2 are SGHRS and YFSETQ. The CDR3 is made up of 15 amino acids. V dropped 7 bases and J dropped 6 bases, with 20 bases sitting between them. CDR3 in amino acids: CASSKGGQRSNEQFF. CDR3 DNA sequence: TGCGCCAGCTCCAAGGGGGGACAGAGAAGCAATGAGCAGTTCTTC.

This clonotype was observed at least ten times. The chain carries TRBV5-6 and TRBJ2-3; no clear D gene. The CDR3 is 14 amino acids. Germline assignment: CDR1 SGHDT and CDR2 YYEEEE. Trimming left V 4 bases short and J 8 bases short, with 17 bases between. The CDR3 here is CASSTRLVGGTQYF. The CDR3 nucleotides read TGTGCCAGCAGCACCCGGTTGGTAGGCGGTACGCAGTATTTT.

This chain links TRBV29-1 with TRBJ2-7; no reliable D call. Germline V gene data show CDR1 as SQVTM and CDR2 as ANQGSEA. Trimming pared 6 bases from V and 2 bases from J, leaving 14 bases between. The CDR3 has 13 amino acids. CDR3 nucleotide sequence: TGCAGCGTCCGCCCTGGAACTGCCTACGAGCAGTACTTC. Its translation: CSVRPGTAYEQYF.